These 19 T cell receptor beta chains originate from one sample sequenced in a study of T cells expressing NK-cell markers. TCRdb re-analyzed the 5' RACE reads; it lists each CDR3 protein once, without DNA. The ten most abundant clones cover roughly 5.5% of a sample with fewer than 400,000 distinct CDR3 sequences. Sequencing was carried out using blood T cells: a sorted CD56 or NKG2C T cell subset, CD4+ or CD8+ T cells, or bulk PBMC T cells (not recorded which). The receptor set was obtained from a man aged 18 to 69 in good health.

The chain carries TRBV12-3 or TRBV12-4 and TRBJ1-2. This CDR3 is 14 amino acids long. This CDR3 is CASSLGGMDYGYTF.

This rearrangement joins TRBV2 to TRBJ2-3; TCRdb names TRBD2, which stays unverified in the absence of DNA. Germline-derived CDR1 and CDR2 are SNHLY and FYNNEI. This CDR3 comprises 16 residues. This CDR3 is CASSEGYGSSTDTQYF.

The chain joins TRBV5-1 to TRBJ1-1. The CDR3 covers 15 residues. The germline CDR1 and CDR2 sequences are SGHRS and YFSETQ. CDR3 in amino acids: CASSLVAMENTEAFF.

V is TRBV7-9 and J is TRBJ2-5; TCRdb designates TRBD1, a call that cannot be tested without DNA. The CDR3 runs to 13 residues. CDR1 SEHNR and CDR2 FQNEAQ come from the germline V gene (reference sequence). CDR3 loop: CASGQGLKETQYF.

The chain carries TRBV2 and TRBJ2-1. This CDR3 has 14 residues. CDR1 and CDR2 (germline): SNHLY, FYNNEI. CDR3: CASRLVVAYNEQFF.

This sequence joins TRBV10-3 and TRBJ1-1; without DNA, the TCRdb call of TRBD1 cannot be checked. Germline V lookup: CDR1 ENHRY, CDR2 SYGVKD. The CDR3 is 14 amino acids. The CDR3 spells CATSTGEMNTEAFF.

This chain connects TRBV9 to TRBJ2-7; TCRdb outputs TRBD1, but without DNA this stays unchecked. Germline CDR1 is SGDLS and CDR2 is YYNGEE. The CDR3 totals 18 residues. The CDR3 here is CASSPQRGGDLRSYEQYF. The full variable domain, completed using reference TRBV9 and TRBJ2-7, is DSGVTQTPKHLITATGQRVTLRCSPRSGDLSVYWYQQSLDQGLQFLIQYYNGEERAKGNILERFSAQQFPDLHSELNLSSLELGDSALYFCASSPQRGGDLRSYEQYFGPGTRLTVT.

CDR3 region: CASSLVGQGAGGYTF. The gene calls are TRBV7-9 and TRBJ1-2; the TCRdb D gene call, TRBD1, has no DNA to confirm it. There are 15 residues in the CDR3. The germline CDR1 and CDR2 sequences are SEHNR and FQNEAQ (reference sequence). Full variable domain (missing parts from reference TRBV7-9 and TRBJ1-2): DTGVSQNPRHKITKRGQNVTFRCDPISEHNRLYWYRQTLGQGPEFLTYFQNEAQLEKSRLLSDRFSAERPKGSFSTLEIQRTEQGDSAMYLCASSLVGQGAGGYTFGSGTRLTVV.

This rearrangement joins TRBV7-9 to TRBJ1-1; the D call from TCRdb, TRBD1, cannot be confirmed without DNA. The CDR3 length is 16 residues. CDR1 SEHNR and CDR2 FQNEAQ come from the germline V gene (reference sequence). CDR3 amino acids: CASSPGGRGRSTEAFF.

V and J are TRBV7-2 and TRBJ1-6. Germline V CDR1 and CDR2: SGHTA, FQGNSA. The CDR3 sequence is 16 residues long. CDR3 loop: CASRGGVSSYNSPLHF.

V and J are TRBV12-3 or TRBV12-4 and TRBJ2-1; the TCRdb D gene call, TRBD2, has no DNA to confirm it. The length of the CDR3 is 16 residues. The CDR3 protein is CASSPLAGGPYNEQFF.

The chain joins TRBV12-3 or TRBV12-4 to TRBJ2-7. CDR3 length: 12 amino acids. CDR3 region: CASHEVTYEQYF.

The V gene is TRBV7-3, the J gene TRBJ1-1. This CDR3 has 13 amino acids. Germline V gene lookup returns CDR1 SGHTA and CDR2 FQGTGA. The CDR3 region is CASSFTWTQEAFF.

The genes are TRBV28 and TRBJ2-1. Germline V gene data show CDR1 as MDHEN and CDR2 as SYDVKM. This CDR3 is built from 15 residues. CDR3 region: CASSLRDGIGNEQFF.

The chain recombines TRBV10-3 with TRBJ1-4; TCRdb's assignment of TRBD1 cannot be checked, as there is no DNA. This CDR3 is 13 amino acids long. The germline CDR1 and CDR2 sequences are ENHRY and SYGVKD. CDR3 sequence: CAISEQGNEKLFF.

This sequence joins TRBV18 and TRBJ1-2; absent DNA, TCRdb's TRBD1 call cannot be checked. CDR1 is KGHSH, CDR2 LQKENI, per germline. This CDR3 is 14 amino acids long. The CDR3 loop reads CASSPSDNNYGYTF.

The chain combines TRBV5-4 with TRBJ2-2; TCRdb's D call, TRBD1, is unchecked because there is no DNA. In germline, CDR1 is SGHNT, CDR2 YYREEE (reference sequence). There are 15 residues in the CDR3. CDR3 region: CASSMTGLVPGELFF.

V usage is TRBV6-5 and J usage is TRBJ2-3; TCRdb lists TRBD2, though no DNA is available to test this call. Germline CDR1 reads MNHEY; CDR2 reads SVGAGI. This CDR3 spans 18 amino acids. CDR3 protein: CASSVLAGGPRVIDTQYF.

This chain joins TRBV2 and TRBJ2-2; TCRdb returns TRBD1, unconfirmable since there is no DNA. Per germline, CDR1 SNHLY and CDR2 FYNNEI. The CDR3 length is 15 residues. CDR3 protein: CASRREGQGTGELFF.